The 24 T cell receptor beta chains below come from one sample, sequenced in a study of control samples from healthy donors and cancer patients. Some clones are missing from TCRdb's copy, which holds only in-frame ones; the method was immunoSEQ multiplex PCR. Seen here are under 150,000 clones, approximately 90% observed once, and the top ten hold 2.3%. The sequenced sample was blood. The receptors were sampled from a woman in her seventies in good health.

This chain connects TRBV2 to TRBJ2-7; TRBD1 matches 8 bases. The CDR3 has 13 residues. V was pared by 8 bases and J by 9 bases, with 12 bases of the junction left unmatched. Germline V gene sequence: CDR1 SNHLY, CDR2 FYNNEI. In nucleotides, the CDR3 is TGTGCCAGCGGCCTGGACAGGGATCGGGCGCAGTACTTC. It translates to CASGLDRDRAQYF.

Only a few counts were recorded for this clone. This chain's CDR3 is CASSKTPENTEAFF. CDR3 bases: TGTGCCAGCAGTAAGACCCCAGAGAACACTGAAGCTTTCTTT. The chain is built from TRBV6-2 or TRBV6-3 and TRBJ1-1; D remains ambiguous. CDR1 is MNHEY, CDR2 SVGEGT, per germline. CDR3 length: 14 amino acids. V lost 5 bases to trimming and J lost 1 base, with 11 bases between them.

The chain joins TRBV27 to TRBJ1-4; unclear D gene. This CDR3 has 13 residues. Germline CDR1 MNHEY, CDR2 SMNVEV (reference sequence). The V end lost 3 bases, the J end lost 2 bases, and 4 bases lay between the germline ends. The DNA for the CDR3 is TGTGCCAGCAGTTTTGGTACTAATGAAAAACTGTTTTTT. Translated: CASSFGTNEKLFF.

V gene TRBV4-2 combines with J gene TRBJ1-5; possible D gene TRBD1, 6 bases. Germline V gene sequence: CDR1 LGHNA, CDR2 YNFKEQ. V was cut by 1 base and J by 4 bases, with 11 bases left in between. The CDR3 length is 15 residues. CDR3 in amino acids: CASSQGYRENQPQHF. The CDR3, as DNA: TGTGCCAGCAGCCAAGGGTACAGGGAGAATCAGCCCCAGCATTTT.

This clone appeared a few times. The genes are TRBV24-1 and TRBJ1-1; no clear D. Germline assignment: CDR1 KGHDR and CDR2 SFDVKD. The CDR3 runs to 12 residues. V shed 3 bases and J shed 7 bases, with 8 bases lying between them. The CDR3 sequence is CATSDTWGEAFF. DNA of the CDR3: TGTGCCACCAGTGATACGTGGGGTGAAGCTTTCTTT.

Here the CDR3 DNA reads TGTGCCAGCAGTGACTCCACGATGGGGGGCAAGAGGCAGTATTTT. It yields the protein CASSDSTMGGKRQYF. The genes are TRBV6-4 and TRBJ2-3; D tentatively fits TRBD1 or TRBD2 (6 bases each). The CDR3 consists of 15 residues. Germline assignment: CDR1 MRHNA and CDR2 SNTAGT. V was trimmed by 0 bases and J by 11 bases, leaving 18 bases between them.

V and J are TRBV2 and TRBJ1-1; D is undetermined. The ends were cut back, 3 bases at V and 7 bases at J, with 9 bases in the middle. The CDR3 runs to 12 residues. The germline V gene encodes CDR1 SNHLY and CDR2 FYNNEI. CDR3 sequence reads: CASSDLFSEAFF. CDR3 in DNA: TGTGCCAGCAGTGATTTGTTTAGTGAAGCTTTCTTT.

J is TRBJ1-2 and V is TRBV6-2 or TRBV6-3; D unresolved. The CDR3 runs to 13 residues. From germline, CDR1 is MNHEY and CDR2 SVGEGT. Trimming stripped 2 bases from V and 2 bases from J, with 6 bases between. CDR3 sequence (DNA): TGTGCCAGCAGTTACGATCAAAACTATGGCTACACCTTC. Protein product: CASSYDQNYGYTF.

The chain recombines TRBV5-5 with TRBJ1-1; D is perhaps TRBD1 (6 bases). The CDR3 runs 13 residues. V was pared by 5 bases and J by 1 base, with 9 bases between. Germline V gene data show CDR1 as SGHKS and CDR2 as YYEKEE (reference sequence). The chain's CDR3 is CASSRQENTEAFF. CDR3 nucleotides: TGTGCCAGCAGTCGACAGGAGAACACTGAAGCTTTCTTT.

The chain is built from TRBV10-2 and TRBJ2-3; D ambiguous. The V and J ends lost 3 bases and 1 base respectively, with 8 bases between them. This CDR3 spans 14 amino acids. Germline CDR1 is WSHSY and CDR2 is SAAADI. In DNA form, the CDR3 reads TGCGCCAGCAGTGATGGAGCCGGCACAGATACGCAGTATTTT. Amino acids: CASSDGAGTDTQYF.

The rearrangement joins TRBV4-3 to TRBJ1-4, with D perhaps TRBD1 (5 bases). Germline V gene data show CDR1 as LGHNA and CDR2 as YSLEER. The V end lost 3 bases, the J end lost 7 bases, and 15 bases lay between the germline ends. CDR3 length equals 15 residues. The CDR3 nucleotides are TGCGCCAGCAGCCAGATGGGGGGAGTGACTGAAAAACTGTTTTTT. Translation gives CASSQMGGVTEKLFF.

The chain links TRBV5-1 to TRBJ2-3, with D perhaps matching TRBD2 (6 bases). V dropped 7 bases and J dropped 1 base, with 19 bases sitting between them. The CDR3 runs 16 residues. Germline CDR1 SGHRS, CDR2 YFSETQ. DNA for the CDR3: TGCGCCAGCTCCCCGCGGGGTGTGGGACGCACAGATACGCAGTATTTT. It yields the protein CASSPRGVGRTDTQYF.

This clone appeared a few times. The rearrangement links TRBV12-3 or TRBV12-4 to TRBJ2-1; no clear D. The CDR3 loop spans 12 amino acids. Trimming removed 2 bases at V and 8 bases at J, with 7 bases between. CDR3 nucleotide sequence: TGTGCCAGCAGTTTATTTCCGCATGAGCAGTTCTTC. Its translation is CASSLFPHEQFF.

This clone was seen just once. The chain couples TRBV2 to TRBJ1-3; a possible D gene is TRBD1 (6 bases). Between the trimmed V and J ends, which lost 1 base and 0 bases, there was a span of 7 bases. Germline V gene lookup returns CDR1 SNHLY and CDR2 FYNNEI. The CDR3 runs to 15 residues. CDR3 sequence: CASSEGGLSGNTIYF. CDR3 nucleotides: TGTGCCAGCAGTGAAGGGGGGCTCTCTGGAAACACCATATATTTT. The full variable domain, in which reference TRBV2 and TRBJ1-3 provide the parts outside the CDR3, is EPEVTQTPSHQVTQMGQEVILRCVPISNHLYFYWYRQILGQKVEFLVSFYNNEISEKSEIFDDQFSVERPDGSNFTLKIRSTKLEDSAMYFCASSEGGLSGNTIYFGEGSWLTVV.

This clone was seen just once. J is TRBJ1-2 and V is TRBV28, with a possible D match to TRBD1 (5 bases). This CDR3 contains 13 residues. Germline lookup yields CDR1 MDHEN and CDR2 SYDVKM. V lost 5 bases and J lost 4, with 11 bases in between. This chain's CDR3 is CASSQTEFYGYTF. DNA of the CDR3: TGTGCCAGCAGTCAGACAGAGTTCTATGGCTACACCTTC.

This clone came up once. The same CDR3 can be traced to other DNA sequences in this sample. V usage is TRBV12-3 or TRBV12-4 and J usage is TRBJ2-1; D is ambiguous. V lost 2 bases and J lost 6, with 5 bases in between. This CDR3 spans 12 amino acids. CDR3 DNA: TGTGCCAGCAGTTTATTTCCCAATGAGCAGTTCTTC. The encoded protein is CASSLFPNEQFF.

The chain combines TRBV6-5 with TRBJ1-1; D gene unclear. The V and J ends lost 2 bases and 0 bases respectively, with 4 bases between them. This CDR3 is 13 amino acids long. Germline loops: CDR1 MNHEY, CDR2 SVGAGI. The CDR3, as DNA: TGTGCCAGCAGTTACATGGTGAACACTGAAGCTTTCTTT. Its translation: CASSYMVNTEAFF.

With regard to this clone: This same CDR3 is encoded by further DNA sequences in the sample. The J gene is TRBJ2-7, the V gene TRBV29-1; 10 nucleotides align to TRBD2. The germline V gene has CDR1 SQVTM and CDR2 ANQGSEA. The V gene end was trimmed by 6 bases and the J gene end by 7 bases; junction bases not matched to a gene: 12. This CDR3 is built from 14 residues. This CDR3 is CSVPGSGGAGEQYF. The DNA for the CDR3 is TGCAGCGTGCCCGGCAGCGGGGGGGCGGGGGAGCAGTACTTC.

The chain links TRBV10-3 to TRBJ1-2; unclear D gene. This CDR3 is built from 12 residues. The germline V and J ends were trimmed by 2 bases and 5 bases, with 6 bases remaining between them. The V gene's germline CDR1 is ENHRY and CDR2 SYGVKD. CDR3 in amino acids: CAISEQSYGYTF. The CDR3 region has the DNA TGTGCCATCAGTGAGCAGTCTTATGGCTACACCTTC.

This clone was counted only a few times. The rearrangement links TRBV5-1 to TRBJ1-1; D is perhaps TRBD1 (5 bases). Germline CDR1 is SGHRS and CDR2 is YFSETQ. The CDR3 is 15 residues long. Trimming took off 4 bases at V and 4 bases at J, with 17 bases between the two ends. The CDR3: CASSRTLREGTEAFF. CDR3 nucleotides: TGCGCCAGCAGCCGTACTCTCAGGGAGGGCACTGAAGCTTTCTTT.

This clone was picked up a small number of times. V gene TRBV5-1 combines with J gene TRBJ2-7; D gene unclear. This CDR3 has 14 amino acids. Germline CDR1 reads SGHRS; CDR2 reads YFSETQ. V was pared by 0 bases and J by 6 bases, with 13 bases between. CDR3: CASSLDTAGLEQYF. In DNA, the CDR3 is TGCGCCAGCAGCTTGGATACGGCTGGGCTCGAGCAGTACTTC. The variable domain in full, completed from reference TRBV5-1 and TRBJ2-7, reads KAGVTQTPRYLIKTRGQQVTLSCSPISGHRSVSWYQQTPGQGLQFLFEYFSETQRNKGNFPGRFSGRQFSNSRSEMNVSTLELGDSALYLCASSLDTAGLEQYFGPGTRLTVT.

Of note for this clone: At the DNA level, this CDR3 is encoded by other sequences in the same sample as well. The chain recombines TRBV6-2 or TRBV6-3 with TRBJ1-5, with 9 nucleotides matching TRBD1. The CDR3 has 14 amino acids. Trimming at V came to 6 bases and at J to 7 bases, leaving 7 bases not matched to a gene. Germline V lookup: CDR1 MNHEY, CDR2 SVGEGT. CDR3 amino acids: CASSQTGGRQPQHF. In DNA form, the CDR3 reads TGTGCCAGCAGCCAGACAGGGGGAAGACAGCCCCAGCATTTT.

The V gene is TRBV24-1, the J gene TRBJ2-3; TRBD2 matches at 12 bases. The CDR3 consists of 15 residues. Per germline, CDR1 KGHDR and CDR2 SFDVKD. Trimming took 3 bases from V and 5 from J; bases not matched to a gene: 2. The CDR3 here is CATSDPSGGVDTQYF. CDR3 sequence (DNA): TGTGCCACCAGTGATCCTAGCGGGGGGGTAGATACGCAGTATTTT.

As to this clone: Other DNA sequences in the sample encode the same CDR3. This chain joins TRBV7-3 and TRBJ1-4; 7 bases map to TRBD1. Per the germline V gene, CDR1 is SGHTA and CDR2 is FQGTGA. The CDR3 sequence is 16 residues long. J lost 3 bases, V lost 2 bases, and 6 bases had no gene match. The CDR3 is CASSLAGGRANEKLFF. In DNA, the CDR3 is TGTGCCAGCAGCTTAGCAGGGGGGCGGGCTAATGAAAAACTGTTTTTT.